These 17 T cell receptor beta chains share one sample of origin, sequenced in a study of T cell repertoires and HLA-DP antigens. What these receptors recognize is not known. Clones were read by immunoSEQ multiplex PCR, and TCRdb kept only the in-frame ones, dropping some. Among roughly 120,000 clones, roughly 92% were seen once, and the ten largest hold 0.27%. Material: CD4+ T cells from PBMCs. Receptors were obtained from a woman aged 18-29 years in good health and CMV-seronegative.

This CDR3 is CASSKVAVVYNEQFF. CDR3 in DNA: TGTGCCAGCAGCAAAGTAGCGGTAGTCTACAATGAGCAGTTCTTC. This chain uses TRBV21-1 with TRBJ2-1; TRBD2 is the table's D call, not checked against the DNA. TRBV21-1 is classified as a pseudogene. The CDR3 is 15 residues long.

The chain uses TRBV5-1 and TRBJ2-7; 7 nucleotides align to TRBD2. Germline assignment: CDR1 SGHRS and CDR2 YFSETQ. CDR3 length: 16 amino acids. Germline trimming cut 4 bases from V and 0 bases from J; bases unmatched to any gene: 10. The CDR3: CASSPQGGSFSYEQYF. CDR3 nucleotide sequence: TGCGCCAGCAGCCCCCAGGGCGGGAGTTTCTCCTACGAGCAGTACTTC.

Only one count was recorded for this clone. The chain has TRBV18 and TRBJ1-1, with D possibly being TRBD1 (6 bases). Trimming took 4 bases from V and 7 from J, leaving 16 bases between them. The CDR3 runs to 14 residues. Germline V CDR1 and CDR2: KGHSH, LQKENI. For the CDR3, the DNA is TGTGCCAGCTCACAACTCAGACAGGCTCTTGAAGCTTTCTTT. Encoded protein: CASSQLRQALEAFF.

The chain combines TRBV7-9 with TRBJ1-2; D uncertain. The ends were cut back, 2 bases at V and 2 bases at J, with 12 bases in the middle. Germline V CDR1 and CDR2: SEHNR, FQNEAQ (reference sequence). The CDR3 covers 15 residues. The CDR3 sequence: CASSLLGSLNYGYTF. CDR3 in DNA: TGTGCCAGCAGCTTACTGGGCAGTTTAAACTATGGCTACACCTTC. Complete variable domain (other parts from reference TRBV7-9 and TRBJ1-2): DTGVSQNPRHKITKRGQNVTFRCDPISEHNRLYWYRQTLGQGPEFLTYFQNEAQLEKSRLLSDRFSAERPKGSFSTLEIQRTEQGDSAMYLCASSLLGSLNYGYTFGSGTRLTVV.

V and J are TRBV5-1 and TRBJ1-5; D possibly corresponds to TRBD1 (5 bases). This CDR3 contains 14 residues. Germline values: CDR1 SGHRS, CDR2 YFSETQ. Trimming took off 1 base at V and 5 bases at J, with 10 bases between the two ends. In DNA, the CDR3 is TGCGCCAGCAGCTTGTGGGGGGGAGATCAGCCCCAGCATTTT. Protein sequence: CASSLWGGDQPQHF.

The J gene is TRBJ1-2, the V gene TRBV5-1, with D maybe TRBD1 (5 bases). The germline V gene encodes CDR1 SGHRS and CDR2 YFSETQ. V lost 4 bases and J 2 bases, leaving 9 bases between the germline ends. The length of the CDR3 is 13 residues. CDR3 protein: CASSPAGNYGYTF. CDR3 nucleotides: TGCGCCAGCAGCCCCGCAGGGAACTATGGCTACACCTTC. Combining the CDR3 with reference TRBV5-1 and TRBJ1-2 gives the whole variable domain KAGVTQTPRYLIKTRGQQVTLSCSPISGHRSVSWYQQTPGQGLQFLFEYFSETQRNKGNFPGRFSGRQFSNSRSEMNVSTLELGDSALYLCASSPAGNYGYTFGSGTRLTVV.

The V and J genes are TRBV5-5 and TRBJ1-1, with D tentatively TRBD1 (6 bases). The CDR3 runs 14 residues. Trimming pared 4 bases from V and 4 bases from J, leaving 14 bases between. Germline lookup yields CDR1 SGHKS and CDR2 YYEKEE (reference sequence). The CDR3 nucleotides read TGTGCCAGCAGCGAACAGGGAGGGATCACTGAAGCTTTCTTT. Protein: CASSEQGGITEAFF.

The chain joins TRBV6-1 to TRBJ2-1; D uncertain. The CDR3 totals 13 residues. Germline V CDR1 and CDR2: MNHNS, SASEGT. CDR3 in DNA: TGTGGAGTAGGAGCCCAATCATACAATGAGCAGTTCTTC. Translated, it gives CGVGAQSYNEQFF.

The chain uses TRBV23-1 and TRBJ1-2, with 7 bases matching TRBD1. TRBV23-1 falls under the ORF class, with uncertain function. The CDR3 totals 14 residues. Losses at the gene ends were 4 bases for V and 4 bases for J; bases not matched to a gene: 6. CDR3 in DNA: TGCGCCAGCAGTCGCGCCCGGGACAGCTATGGCTACACCTTC. Translated, it gives CASSRARDSYGYTF.

The chain couples TRBV5-5 to TRBJ2-7; 7 positions agree with TRBD2. The CDR3 totals 14 residues. The V segment lost 0 bases and the J segment 4 bases; nucleotides outside the gene matches: 4. Germline V gene lookup returns CDR1 SGHKS and CDR2 YYEKEE (reference sequence). The CDR3 reads CASSLAGLPYEQYF. For the CDR3, the DNA is TGTGCCAGCAGCTTGGCGGGACTACCGTACGAGCAGTACTTC.

This clone was seen just once. V gene TRBV4-1 combines with J gene TRBJ2-1; TRBD2 aligns across 12 bases. Germline V lookup: CDR1 MGHRA, CDR2 YSYEKL. Losses at the gene ends were 3 bases for V and 4 bases for J; bases not matched to a gene: 4. The CDR3 is made up of 16 amino acids. The CDR3 bases are TGCGCCAGCAGCCATGCGACTAGCGGGAGATACAATGAGCAGTTCTTC. Its protein product is CASSHATSGRYNEQFF.

The chain has TRBV30 and TRBJ2-7, with a weak D call TRBD1 (6 bases). V was clipped by 4 bases and J by 0 bases, with 13 bases between them. The CDR3 runs to 14 residues. The germline CDR1 and CDR2 sequences are GTSNPN and SVGIG (reference sequence). CDR3 coding DNA: TGTGCCTGGACGGGACAATCCCGCTCCTACGAGCAGTACTTC. Its protein is CAWTGQSRSYEQYF.

The chain links TRBV6-1 to TRBJ2-1, with 8 positions matching TRBD1. CDR3 length: 15 amino acids. Germline V lookup: CDR1 MNHNS, CDR2 SASEGT. J lost 3 bases, V lost 6 bases, and 7 bases had no gene match. In DNA, the CDR3 is TGTGCCAGCAGGCCCGGGACAGGTGACTACAATGAGCAGTTCTTC. Its translation is CASRPGTGDYNEQFF.

This rearrangement joins TRBV28 to TRBJ2-4, with a possible D match to TRBD1 (5 bases). The length of the CDR3 is 16 residues. The germline V gene encodes CDR1 MDHEN and CDR2 SYDVKM. Trimming removed 3 bases from V and 5 bases from J, with 17 bases in between. The DNA for the CDR3 is TGTGCCAGCAGTTTTTTGACAGTTGGGTCCCAAAACATTCAGTACTTC. Its translation: CASSFLTVGSQNIQYF.

The chain combines TRBV30 with TRBJ1-2; unclear D gene. The V gene lost 2 bases and the J gene lost 4 bases, with 11 bases spanning the gap. CDR3 length equals 13 residues. CDR1 is GTSNPN and CDR2 is SVGIG in the germline V gene (reference sequence). Written as DNA, the CDR3 is TGTGCCTGGAGTTCCCGGAAATCCTATGGCTACACCTTC. Its translation is CAWSSRKSYGYTF.

The rearrangement links TRBV5-6 to TRBJ2-2; D uncertain. Deletions cut 6 bases from V and 4 bases from J, with 22 bases between. The CDR3 covers 17 residues. The V gene's germline CDR1 is SGHDT and CDR2 YYEEEE. The CDR3 region has the DNA TGTGCCAGCACCGCCGGTAGGACGGGCCCCTCCACCGGGGAGCTGTTTTTT. Residues: CASTAGRTGPSTGELFF. Supplemented by reference TRBV5-6 and TRBJ2-2, the full variable domain reads DAGVTQSPTHLIKTRGQQVTLRCSPKSGHDTVSWYQQALGQGPQFIFQYYEEEERQRGNFPDRFSGHQFPNYSSELNVNALLLGDSALYLCASTAGRTGPSTGELFFGEGSRLTVL.

CDR3 DNA: TGTGCCAGCAGCTTAGCGGGGACAGGGGGAGAGACCCAGTACTTC. It codes for CASSLAGTGGETQYF. The rearrangement joins TRBV7-8 to TRBJ2-5, with 11 bases aligning to TRBD1. The ends lost 0 bases at V and 4 bases at J; junction bases unmatched: 1. The CDR3 spans 15 residues. CDR1 SGHVS and CDR2 FQNEAQ come from the germline V gene.